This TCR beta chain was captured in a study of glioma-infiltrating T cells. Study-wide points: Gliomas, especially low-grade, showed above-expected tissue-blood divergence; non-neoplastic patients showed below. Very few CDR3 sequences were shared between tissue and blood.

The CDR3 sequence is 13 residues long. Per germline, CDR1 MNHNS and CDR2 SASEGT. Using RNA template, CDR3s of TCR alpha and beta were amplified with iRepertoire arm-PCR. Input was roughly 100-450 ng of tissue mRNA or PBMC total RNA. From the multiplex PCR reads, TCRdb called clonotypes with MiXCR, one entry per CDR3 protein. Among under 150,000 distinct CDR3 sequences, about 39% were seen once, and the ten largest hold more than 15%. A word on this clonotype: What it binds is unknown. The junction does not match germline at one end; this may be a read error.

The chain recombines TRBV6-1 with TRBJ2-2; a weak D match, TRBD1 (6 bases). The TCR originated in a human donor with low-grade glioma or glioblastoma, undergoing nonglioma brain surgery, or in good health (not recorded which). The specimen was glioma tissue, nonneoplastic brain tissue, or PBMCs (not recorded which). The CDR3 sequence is CASSEPGDGELFF. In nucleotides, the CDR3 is TGTGCTAGCAGTGAACCAGGGGACGGGGAGCTGTTTTTT.